The sequence of this T cell receptor (beta chain) was determined in a study of technical replicates of blood from a few donors. Repertoires were generated with immunoSEQ multiplex PCR, while TCRdb's copy carries only in-frame clones and drops some. This sample has 73,000 or so clones, with roughly 91% found just once. Germline V CDR1 and CDR2: MDHEN, SYDVKM. Trimming removed 7 bases from V and 4 bases from J; junction bases left unmatched: 9. The CDR3 is made up of 14 amino acids. Sequencing was carried out using T cells isolated from PBMCs. The sequence came from a human donor in good health. The chain uses TRBV28 and TRBJ1-1; 7 bases map to TRBD1. CDR3 region: CASKLPRGSTEAFF. For the CDR3, the DNA is TGTGCCAGCAAACTACCCAGGGGGTCCACTGAAGCTTTCTTT.